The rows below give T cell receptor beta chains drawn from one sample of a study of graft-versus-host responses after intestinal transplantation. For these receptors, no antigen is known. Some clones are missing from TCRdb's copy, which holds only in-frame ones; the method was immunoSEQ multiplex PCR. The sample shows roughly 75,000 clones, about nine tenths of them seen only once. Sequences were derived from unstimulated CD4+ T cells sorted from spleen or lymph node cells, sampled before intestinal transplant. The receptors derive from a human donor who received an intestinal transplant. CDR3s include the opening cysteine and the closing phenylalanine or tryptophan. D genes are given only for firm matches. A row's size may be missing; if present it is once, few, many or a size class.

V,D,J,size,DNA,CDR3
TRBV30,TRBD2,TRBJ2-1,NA,TGTGCCTTCAACACCGGGACTAGATTCTACAATGAGCAGTTCTTC,CAFNTGTRFYNEQFF
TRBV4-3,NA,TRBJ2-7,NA,TGCGCCAGCAGCCAAGGGTCGGGGGCCTACGAGCAGTACTTC,CASSQGSGAYEQYF
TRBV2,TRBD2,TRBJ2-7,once,TGTGCCAGCGGGCGGGGGGGCTTCTACGAGCAGTACTTC,CASGRGGFYEQYF
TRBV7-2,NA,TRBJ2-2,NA,TGTGCCAGCAGCTTAGCGGCAGGGATGGCCGGGGAGCTGTTTTTT,CASSLAAGMAGELFF
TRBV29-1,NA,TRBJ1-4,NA,TGCAGCGCCGCAGGCGGGAATGGTGAAAAACTGTTTTTT,CSAAGGNGEKLFF
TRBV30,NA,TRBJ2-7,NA,TGTGCCTGGAGTGTCGGCAGGGTTAAGGACGAGCAGTACTTC,CAWSVGRVKDEQYF
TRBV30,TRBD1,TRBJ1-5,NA,TGTGCCTGGAGTGTAGGGGACAGGGCTAATCAGCCCCAGCATTTT,CAWSVGDRANQPQHF
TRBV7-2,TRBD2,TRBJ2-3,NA,TGTGCCAGCAGACGGACTAGCGGGGGGGGACGAGATACGCAGTATTTT,CASRRTSGGGRDTQYF
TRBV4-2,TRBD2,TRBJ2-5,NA,TGTGCCAGCAGCCAAGAAGCGGGGGGGCCTCAAGAGACCCAGTACTTC,CASSQEAGGPQETQYF
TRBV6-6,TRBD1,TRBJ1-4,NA,TGTGCCAGCAGTGGGACAGGTGGTGAAAAACTGTTTTTT,CASSGTGGEKLFF
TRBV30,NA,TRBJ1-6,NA,TGTGCCTGGAGTGTACTGGGACTGAAAGGTTCACCCCTCCACTTT,CAWSVLGLKGSPLHF
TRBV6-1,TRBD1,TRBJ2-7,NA,TGTGCCAGCAGTTTACGACAGGGGGGTTACTACGAGCAGTACTTC,CASSLRQGGYYEQYF
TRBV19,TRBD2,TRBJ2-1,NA,TGTGCCAGTAGTCCGCGGGGGGGCTCTTACAATGAGCAGTTCTTC,CASSPRGGSYNEQFF
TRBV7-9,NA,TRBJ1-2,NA,TGTGCCAGCAGCTTAGCACAGCTGCCTTATGGCTACACCTTC,CASSLAQLPYGYTF
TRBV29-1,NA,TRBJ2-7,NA,TGCAGCGGACGAGGCTCCTACGAGCAGTACTTC,CSGRGSYEQYF
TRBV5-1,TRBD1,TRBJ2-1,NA,TGCGCCAGCAGCGCAGACAGGGCTGGACCCTACAATGAGCAGTTCTTC,CASSADRAGPYNEQFF
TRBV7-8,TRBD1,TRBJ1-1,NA,TGTGCCAGCAGCCCTACAGGGGGAGCTTTCTTT,CASSPTGGAFF
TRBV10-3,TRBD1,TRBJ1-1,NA,TGTGCCACCGGACAGGGAGCGCGGAACACTGAAGCTTTCTTT,CATGQGARNTEAFF
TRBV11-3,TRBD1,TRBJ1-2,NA,TGTGCCAGCAGCGCCGGACAGGGGGCTGGTTCGTACTATGGCTACACCTTC,CASSAGQGAGSYYGYTF
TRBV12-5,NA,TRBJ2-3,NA,TGTGCTAGCGGACCTAAGGGGGTGTCAACAGATACGCAGTATTTT,CASGPKGVSTDTQYF
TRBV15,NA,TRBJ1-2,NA,TGTGCCACCAGCAGAGACCTTGACTTTGGCTACACCTTC,CATSRDLDFGYTF
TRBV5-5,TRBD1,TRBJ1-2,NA,TGTGCCAGCAGCTATAGCCCCCCCGGACAGGGGAACTATGGCTACACCTTC,CASSYSPPGQGNYGYTF
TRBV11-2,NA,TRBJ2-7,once,TGTGCCAGCAGCTTAGATCCCACCTATTGGTACTTC,CASSLDPTYWYF
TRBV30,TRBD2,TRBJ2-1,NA,TGTGCCTGGAGTGTATGGCTAGCGGGGGGGCCCCAGGAGCAGTTCTTC,CAWSVWLAGGPQEQFF
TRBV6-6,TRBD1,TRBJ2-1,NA,TGTGCCAGCAGCCGCGGACAGGGCGGTGAGCAGTTCTTC,CASSRGQGGEQFF
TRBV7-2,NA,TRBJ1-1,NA,TGTGCCAGCAGCTTCAAGGGGCTGGACACTGAAGCTTTCTTT,CASSFKGLDTEAFF
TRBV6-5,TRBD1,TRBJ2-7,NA,TGTGCCAGCAGCTCCCCGGGACAGGGCTTCTACGAGCAGTACTTC,CASSSPGQGFYEQYF
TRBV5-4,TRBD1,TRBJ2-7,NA,TGTGCCAGCCGGGACAGGGGGCGCGACGAGCAGTACTTC,CASRDRGRDEQYF
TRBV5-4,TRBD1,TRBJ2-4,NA,TGTGCCAGCAGCTTGGGGGGTAGGGACAGCAAAAACATTCAGTACTTC,CASSLGGRDSKNIQYF
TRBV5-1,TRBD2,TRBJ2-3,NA,TGCGCCAGCAGCTTGGGAACTAGCGCAGATACGCAGTATTTT,CASSLGTSADTQYF
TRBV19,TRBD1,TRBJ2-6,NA,TGTGCCAGTACCGCCTCGGGACAGCTCTCTGGGGCCAACGTCCTGACTTTC,CASTASGQLSGANVLTF
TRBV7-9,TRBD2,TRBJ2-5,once,TGTGCCAGCAGCCGGACTAGCCCACAAGAGACCCAGTACTTC,CASSRTSPQETQYF
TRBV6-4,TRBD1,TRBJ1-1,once,TGTGCCAGCAGTAAGGACAGGGACACTGAAGCTTTCTTT,CASSKDRDTEAFF
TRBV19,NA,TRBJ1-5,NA,TGTGCCAGTAGTGTTTCGGAGGGGATGGGCAATCAGCCCCAGCATTTT,CASSVSEGMGNQPQHF
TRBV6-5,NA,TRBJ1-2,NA,TGTGCCAGCAGTTACTCGTCCAGGGGATACGACTATGGCTACACCTTC,CASSYSSRGYDYGYTF
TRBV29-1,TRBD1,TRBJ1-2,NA,TGCAGCGTCGGGGACAGGGGAAGGGGGAACTATGGCTACACCTTC,CSVGDRGRGNYGYTF
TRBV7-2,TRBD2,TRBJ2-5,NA,TGTGCCAGCAGCTCCCCCTCTTGGAGCGGGGATCCCGGAGACCAGTACTTC,CASSSPSWSGDPGDQYF
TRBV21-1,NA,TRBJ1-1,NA,TGTGCCAGCGAGGGAGGGGACACTGAAGCTTTCTTT,CASEGGDTEAFF
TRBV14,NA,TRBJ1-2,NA,TGTGCCAGCAGCCAACAGGGTGACTATGGCTACACCTTC,CASSQQGDYGYTF
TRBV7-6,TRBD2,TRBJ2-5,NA,TGTGCCAGCAGCCCGCTAGCGGGGGGCCAAGAGACCCAGTACTTC,CASSPLAGGQETQYF
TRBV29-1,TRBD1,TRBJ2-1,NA,TGCAGCGTTGATTCACAGGGGTACAATGAGCAGTTCTTC,CSVDSQGYNEQFF
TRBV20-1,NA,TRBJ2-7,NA,TGCAGTGCTTCGGCGGGGGAGCAGTACTTC,CSASAGEQYF